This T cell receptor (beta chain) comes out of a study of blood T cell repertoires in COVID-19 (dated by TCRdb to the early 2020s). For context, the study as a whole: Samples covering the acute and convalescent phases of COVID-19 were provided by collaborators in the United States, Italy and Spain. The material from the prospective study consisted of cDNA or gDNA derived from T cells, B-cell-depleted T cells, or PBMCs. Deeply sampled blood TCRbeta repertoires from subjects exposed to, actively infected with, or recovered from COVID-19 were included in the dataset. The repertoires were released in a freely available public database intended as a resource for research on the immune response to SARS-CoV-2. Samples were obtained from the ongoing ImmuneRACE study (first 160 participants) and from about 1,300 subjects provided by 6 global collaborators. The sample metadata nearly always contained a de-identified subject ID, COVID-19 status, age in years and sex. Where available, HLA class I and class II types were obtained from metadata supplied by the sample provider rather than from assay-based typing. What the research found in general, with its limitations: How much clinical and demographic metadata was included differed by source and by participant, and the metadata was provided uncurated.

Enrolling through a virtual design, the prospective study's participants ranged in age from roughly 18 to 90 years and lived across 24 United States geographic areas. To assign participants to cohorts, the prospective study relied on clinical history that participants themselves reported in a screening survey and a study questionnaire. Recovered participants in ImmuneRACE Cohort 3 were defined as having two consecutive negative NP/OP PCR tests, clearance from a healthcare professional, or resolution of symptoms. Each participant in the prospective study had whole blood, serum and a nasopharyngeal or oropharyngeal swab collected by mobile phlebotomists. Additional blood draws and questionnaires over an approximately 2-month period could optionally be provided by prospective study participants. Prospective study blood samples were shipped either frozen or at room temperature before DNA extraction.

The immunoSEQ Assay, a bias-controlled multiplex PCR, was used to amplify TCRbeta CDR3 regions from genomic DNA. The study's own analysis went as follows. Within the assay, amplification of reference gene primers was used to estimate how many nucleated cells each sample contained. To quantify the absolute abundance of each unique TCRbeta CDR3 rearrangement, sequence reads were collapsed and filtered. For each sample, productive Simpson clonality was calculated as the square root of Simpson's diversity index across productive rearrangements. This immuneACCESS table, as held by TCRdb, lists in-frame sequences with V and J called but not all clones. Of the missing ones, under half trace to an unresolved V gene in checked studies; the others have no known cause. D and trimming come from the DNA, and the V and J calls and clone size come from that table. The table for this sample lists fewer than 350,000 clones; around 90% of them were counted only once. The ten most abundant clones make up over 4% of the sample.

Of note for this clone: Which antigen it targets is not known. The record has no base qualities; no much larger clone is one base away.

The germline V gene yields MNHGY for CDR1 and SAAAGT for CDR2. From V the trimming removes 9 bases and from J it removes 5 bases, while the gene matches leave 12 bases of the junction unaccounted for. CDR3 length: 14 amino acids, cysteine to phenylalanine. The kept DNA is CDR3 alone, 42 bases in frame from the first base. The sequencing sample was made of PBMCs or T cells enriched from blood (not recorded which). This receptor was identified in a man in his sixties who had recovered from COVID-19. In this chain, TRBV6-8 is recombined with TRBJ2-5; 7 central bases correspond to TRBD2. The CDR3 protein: CASGFGGSWETQYF. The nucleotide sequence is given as TGTGCCAGTGGTTTCGGCGGGAGTTGGGAGACCCAGTACTTC.